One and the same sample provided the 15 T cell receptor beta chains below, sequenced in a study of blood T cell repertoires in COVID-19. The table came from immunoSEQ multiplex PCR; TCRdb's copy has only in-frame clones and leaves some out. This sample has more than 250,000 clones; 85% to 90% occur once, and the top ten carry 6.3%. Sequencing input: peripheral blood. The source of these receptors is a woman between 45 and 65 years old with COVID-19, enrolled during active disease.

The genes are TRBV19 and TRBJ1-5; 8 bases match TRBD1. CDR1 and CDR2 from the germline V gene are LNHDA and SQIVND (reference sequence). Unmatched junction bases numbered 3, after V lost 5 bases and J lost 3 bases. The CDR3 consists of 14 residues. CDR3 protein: CASSGTGNNQPQHF. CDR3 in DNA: TGTGCCAGTAGTGGGACAGGTAACAATCAGCCCCAGCATTTT.

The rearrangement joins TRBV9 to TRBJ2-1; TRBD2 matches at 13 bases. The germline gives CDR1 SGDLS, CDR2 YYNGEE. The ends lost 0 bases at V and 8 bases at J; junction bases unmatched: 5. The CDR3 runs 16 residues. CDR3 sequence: CASSVGTSGSGDEQFF. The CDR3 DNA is TGTGCCAGCAGCGTAGGGACTAGCGGGAGTGGCGATGAGCAGTTCTTC.

In DNA form, the CDR3 reads TGTGCCAGCAGTATAAAGTTGGACAGCTACGAGCAGTACTTC. Its translation is CASSIKLDSYEQYF. The gene calls are TRBV27 and TRBJ2-7, with D maybe TRBD1 (6 bases). Germline CDR1 MNHEY, CDR2 SMNVEV (reference sequence). The CDR3 has 14 residues. Trimming took off 5 bases at V and 3 bases at J, with 14 bases between the two ends.

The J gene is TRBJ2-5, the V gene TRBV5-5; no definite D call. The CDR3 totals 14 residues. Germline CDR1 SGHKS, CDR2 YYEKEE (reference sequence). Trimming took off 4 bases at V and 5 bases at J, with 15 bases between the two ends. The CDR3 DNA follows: TGTGCCAGCAGCCGGAATTTGGGCTGGGAGACCCAGTACTTC. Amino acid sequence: CASSRNLGWETQYF.

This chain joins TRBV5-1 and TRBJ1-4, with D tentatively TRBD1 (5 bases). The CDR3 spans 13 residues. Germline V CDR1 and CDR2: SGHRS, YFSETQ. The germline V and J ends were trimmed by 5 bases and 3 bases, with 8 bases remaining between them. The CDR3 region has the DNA TGCGCCAGCAGTCCGGGGGCTAATGAAAAACTGTTTTTT. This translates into CASSPGANEKLFF.

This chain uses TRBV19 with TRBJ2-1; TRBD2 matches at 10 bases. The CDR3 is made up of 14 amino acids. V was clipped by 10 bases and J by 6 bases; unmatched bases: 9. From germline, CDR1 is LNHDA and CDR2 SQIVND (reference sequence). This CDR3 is CATLSGRAVNEQFF. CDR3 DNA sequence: TGTGCCACCTTAAGCGGGAGGGCCGTCAATGAGCAGTTCTTC.

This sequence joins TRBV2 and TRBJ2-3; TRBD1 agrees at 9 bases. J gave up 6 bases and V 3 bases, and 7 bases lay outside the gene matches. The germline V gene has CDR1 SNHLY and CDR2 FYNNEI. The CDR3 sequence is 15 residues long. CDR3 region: CASSDDRGGLDTQYF. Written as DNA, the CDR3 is TGTGCCAGCAGTGATGACAGGGGGGGTCTCGATACGCAGTATTTT.

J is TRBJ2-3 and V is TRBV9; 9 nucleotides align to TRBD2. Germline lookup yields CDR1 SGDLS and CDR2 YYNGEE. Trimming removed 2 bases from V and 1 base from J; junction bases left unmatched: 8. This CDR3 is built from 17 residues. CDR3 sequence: CASSVQLSGSGTDTQYF. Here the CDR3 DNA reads TGTGCCAGCAGCGTCCAACTTAGCGGGAGCGGCACAGATACGCAGTATTTT.

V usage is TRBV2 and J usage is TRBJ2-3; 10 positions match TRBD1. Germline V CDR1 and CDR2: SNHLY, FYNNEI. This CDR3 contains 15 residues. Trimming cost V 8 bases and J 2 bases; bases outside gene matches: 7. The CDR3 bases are TGTGCCAGCTCCGGACAGGGGGTGACCACAGATACGCAGTATTTT. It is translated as CASSGQGVTTDTQYF.

This CDR3 reads CASSDATGLVYGYTF. The DNA for the CDR3 is TGCGCCAGCAGTGACGCTACAGGGTTAGTCTATGGCTACACCTTC. The chain uses TRBV10-2 and TRBJ1-2; D possibly corresponds to TRBD1 (6 bases). In germline, CDR1 is WSHSY, CDR2 SAAADI. This CDR3 region has 15 residues. V was shortened by 3 bases and J by 4 bases, with 15 bases between the two germline ends.

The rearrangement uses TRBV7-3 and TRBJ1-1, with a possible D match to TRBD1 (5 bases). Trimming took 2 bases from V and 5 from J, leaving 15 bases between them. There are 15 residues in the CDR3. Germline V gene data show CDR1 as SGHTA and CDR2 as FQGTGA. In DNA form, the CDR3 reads TGTGCCAGCAGCTTACAACGGGGGTTGAGGACTGAAGCTTTCTTT. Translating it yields CASSLQRGLRTEAFF.

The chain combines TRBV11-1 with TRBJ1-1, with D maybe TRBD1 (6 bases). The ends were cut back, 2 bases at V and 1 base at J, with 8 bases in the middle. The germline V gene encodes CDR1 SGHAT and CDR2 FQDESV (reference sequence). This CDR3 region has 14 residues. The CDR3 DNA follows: TGTGCCAGCAGCTTACGGGGGGCGAACACTGAAGCTTTCTTT. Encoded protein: CASSLRGANTEAFF.

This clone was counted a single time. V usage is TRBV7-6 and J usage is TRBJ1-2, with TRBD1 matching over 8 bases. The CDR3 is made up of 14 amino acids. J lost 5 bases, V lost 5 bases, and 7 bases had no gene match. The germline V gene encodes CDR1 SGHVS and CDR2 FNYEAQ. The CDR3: CASSRPGTGYGYTF. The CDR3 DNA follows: TGTGCCAGCAGCCGCCCTGGGACAGGATATGGCTACACCTTC.

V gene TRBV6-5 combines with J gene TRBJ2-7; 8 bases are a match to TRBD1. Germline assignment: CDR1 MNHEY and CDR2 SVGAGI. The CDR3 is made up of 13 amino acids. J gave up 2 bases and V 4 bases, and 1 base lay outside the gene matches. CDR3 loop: CASSSDRAYEQYF. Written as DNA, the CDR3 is TGTGCCAGCAGTTCGGACAGGGCCTACGAGCAGTACTTC.

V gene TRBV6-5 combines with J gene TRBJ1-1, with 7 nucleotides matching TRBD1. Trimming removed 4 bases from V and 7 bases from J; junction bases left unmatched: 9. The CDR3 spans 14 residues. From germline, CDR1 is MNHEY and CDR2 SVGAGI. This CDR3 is CASSSRQGFNEAFF. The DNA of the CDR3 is TGTGCCAGCAGTTCCCGACAGGGTTTTAATGAAGCTTTCTTT.